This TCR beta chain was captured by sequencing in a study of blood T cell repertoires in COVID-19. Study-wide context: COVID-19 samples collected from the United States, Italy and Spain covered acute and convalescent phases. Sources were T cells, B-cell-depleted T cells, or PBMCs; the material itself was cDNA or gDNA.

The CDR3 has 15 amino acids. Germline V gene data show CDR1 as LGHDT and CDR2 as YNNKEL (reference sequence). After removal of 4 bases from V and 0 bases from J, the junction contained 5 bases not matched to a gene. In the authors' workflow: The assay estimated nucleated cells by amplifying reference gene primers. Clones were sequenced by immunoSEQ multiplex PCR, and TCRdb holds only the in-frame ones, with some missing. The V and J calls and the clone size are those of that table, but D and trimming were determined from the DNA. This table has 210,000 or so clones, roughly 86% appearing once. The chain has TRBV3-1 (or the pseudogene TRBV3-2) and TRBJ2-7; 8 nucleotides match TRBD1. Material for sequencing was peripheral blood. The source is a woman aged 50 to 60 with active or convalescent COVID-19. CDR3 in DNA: TGTGCCAGCAGCCGGGGACAGGATAACTCCTACGAGCAGTACGTC. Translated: CASSRGQDNSYEQYV.